The 18 T cell receptor beta chains below were found in one sample sequenced in a study of post-analysis software for immune sequencing data. Points from the study as a whole: TRBV segments more frequent in patients than in controls numbered five and included TRBV5-6, TRBV5-1 and TRBV20-1.

No antigen has been assigned to these receptors. Unique-molecular-identifier-tagged TCR beta cDNA libraries were used. TCRdb reanalysed the PCR reads using MiXCR and keeps one entry per CDR3 protein. Of fewer than 850,000 distinct CDR3 sequences listed, roughly 50% were seen once; the top ten hold over 4.5%. The sequenced material came from blood. The receptors come from a girl under 18 with multiple sclerosis.

This clonotype was seen once. The chain uses TRBV29-1 and TRBJ2-3; D gene unclear. Germline V gene sequence: CDR1 SQVTM, CDR2 ANQGSEA. Trimming shortened V by 1 base and J by 1 base, and 6 bases separated the two germline ends. The CDR3 covers 13 residues. CDR3 in DNA: TGCAGCGTTGAAGGTGCCGGCACAGATACGCAGTATTTT. Translating gives CSVEGAGTDTQYF.

The chain links TRBV20-1 to TRBJ1-1, with D possibly TRBD1 on 6 matching bases. Germline-derived CDR1 and CDR2 are DFQATT and SNEGSKA (reference sequence). Trimming removed 6 bases at V and 1 base at J, with 9 bases between. The CDR3 runs to 12 residues. The CDR3: CSAGTRNTEAFF. The CDR3 DNA reads as TGCAGTGCCGGGACACGGAACACTGAAGCTTTCTTT.

The rearrangement joins TRBV24-1 to TRBJ2-1; TRBD2 matches 12 bases. Trimming took 4 bases from V and 8 from J; bases not matched to a gene: 5. Per the germline V gene, CDR1 is KGHDR and CDR2 is SFDVKD. The CDR3 runs to 15 residues. Written as DNA, the CDR3 is TGTGCCACCAGTGAGACTAGCGGGAGTTTAGATGAGCAGTTCTTC. It codes for CATSETSGSLDEQFF.

The chain joins TRBV6-1 to TRBJ2-5, with 7 nucleotides matching TRBD2. Germline V gene lookup returns CDR1 MNHNS and CDR2 SASEGT. Unmatched junction bases numbered 15, after V lost 3 bases and J lost 2 bases. The CDR3 is 18 residues long. In DNA form, the CDR3 reads TGTGCCAGCAGTGACAGACTATGGTTGGGACTAACTCAAGAGACCCAGTACTTC. Amino acids: CASSDRLWLGLTQETQYF.

This clonotype turned up a few times. This sequence joins TRBV20-1 and TRBJ2-3, with D unresolved. This CDR3 region has 14 residues. Per the germline V gene, CDR1 is DFQATT and CDR2 is SNEGSKA (reference sequence). V lost 2 bases to trimming and J lost 2 bases, with 11 bases between them. The CDR3 coding sequence is TGCAGTGCTAGATTTCACCTCAACACAGATACGCAGTATTTT. This gives the protein CSARFHLNTDTQYF.

This clonotype occurred a few times. The chain employs TRBV5-1 and TRBJ2-7; D gene unclear. Germline V gene lookup returns CDR1 SGHRS and CDR2 YFSETQ. The V gene lost 0 bases and the J gene lost 0 bases, with 7 bases spanning the gap. The CDR3 runs 14 residues. This CDR3 reads CASSLEGNSYEQYF. CDR3 DNA sequence: TGCGCCAGCAGCTTGGAAGGAAACTCCTACGAGCAGTACTTC.

V is TRBV18 and J is TRBJ2-1; 7 bases align to TRBD2. Per germline, CDR1 KGHSH and CDR2 LQKENI. V shed 4 bases and J 7 bases; nucleotides not matched to a gene: 10. The CDR3 extends over 15 amino acids. CDR3: CASSRGGGQSNEQFF. The CDR3 nucleotides read TGTGCCAGCTCACGGGGCGGGGGTCAGAGTAATGAGCAGTTCTTC.

The chain employs TRBV29-1 and TRBJ2-3, with 15 bases matching TRBD2. The CDR3 covers 19 residues. V lost 6 bases to trimming and J lost 1 base; unmatched junction nucleotides: 14. The germline V gene has CDR1 SQVTM and CDR2 ANQGSEA. This chain's CDR3 is CSVRGGLAGGGLGTDTQYF. The CDR3 nucleotides read TGCAGCGTGAGGGGGGGACTAGCGGGAGGAGGCTTGGGCACAGATACGCAGTATTTT.

CDR3 nucleotide sequence: TGTGCCAGCAGCAGAAATCTGGACCTGGAGACCCAGTACTTC. Its protein is CASSRNLDLETQYF. The V call is TRBV21-1, the J call TRBJ2-5. TRBV21-1 is a pseudogene segment. CDR3 size: 14 residues.

The chain couples TRBV7-9 to TRBJ2-7; D unresolved. With 8 bases removed from V and 1 base from J, the gap between germline ends came to 12 bases. The CDR3 runs 13 residues. Germline V gives CDR1 SEHNR, CDR2 FQNEAQ (reference sequence). CDR3 bases: TGTGCCAGCTTAGGCGAAGCGTCCTACGAGCAGTACTTC. This translates into CASLGEASYEQYF.

This rearrangement joins TRBV20-1 to TRBJ1-5, with a possible D match to TRBD1 (5 bases). This CDR3 is built from 13 residues. The germline gives CDR1 DFQATT, CDR2 SNEGSKA (reference sequence). V lost 4 bases and J 1 base, leaving 8 bases between the germline ends. This CDR3 is CSATPGSNQPQHF. In nucleotides, the CDR3 is TGCAGTGCTACGCCAGGGAGCAATCAGCCCCAGCATTTT.

This clonotype was recorded a few times. V usage is TRBV3-1 and J usage is TRBJ2-3, with D hard to call. Germline values: CDR1 LGHDT, CDR2 YNNKEL (reference sequence). Between the trimmed V and J ends, which lost 2 bases and 2 bases, there was a span of 14 bases. CDR3 length: 16 amino acids. The CDR3 bases are TGTGCCAGCAGCCAACGCGGTCGGGTGAACACAGATACGCAGTATTTT. Translation gives CASSQRGRVNTDTQYF.

This chain joins TRBV4-1 and TRBJ1-2; a weak D match, TRBD1 (5 bases). The CDR3 consists of 14 residues. Germline CDR1 is MGHRA and CDR2 is YSYEKL. Trimming pared 0 bases from V and 8 bases from J, leaving 13 bases between. CDR3 loop: CASSQDTGVWGYTF. The CDR3 nucleotides are TGCGCCAGCAGCCAAGATACGGGGGTCTGGGGCTACACCTTC.

The rearrangement joins TRBV9 to TRBJ2-5; D gene uncertain. The ends were cut back, 4 bases at V and 2 bases at J, with 9 bases in the middle. This CDR3 region has 13 residues. Germline V gene data show CDR1 as SGDLS and CDR2 as YYNGEE. The CDR3 reads CASSPPLQETQYF. In nucleotides, the CDR3 is TGTGCCAGCAGCCCCCCCTTACAAGAGACCCAGTACTTC.

In its sample, this clonotype was seen a few times. J is TRBJ2-5 and V is TRBV20-1; D possibly corresponds to TRBD2 (6 bases). The V end was cut by 5 bases, the J end by 4 bases, with 8 bases between. Germline CDR1 DFQATT, CDR2 SNEGSKA (reference sequence). This CDR3 spans 11 amino acids. The CDR3 is CSAGTVETQYF. The CDR3 bases are TGCAGTGCTGGGACTGTAGAGACCCAGTACTTC.

This clonotype was counted a few times. This chain uses TRBV20-1 with TRBJ2-2; no clear D gene. With 4 bases removed from V and 0 bases from J, the gap between germline ends came to 6 bases. CDR1 is DFQATT, CDR2 SNEGSKA, per germline (reference sequence). The CDR3 is 13 residues long. The CDR3 sequence: CSATPANTGELFF. The CDR3 DNA sequence: TGCAGTGCTACCCCAGCGAACACCGGGGAGCTGTTTTTT.

This chain links TRBV3-1 with TRBJ2-1; D not certain. CDR1 and CDR2 from the germline V gene are LGHDT and YNNKEL (reference sequence). V lost 1 base and J lost 12, with 7 bases in between. The CDR3 consists of 11 residues. This CDR3 is CASSQVGAQFF. DNA for the CDR3: TGTGCCAGCAGCCAAGTCGGCGCGCAGTTCTTC.

The chain combines TRBV10-3 with TRBJ2-4; 9 positions agree with TRBD1. There are 14 residues in the CDR3. V lost 5 bases to trimming and J lost 13 bases; unmatched junction nucleotides: 12. Germline CDR1 ENHRY, CDR2 SYGVKD. CDR3 amino acids: CAISTGGLMEEQYF. Here the CDR3 DNA reads TGTGCCATCAGTACAGGGGGCTTGATGGAAGAGCAGTACTTC.